The 11 T cell receptor beta chains below all came from one sample that was sequenced in a study of cytomegalovirus exposure and HLA in healthy donors (dated by TCRdb to about 2017). The protocol used for the library was the immunoSEQ multiplex PCR assay. For the multiplex PCR, a mixture combining 60 forward primers for TCR Vbeta segments and 13 reverse primers for TCR Jbeta segments was used. TCRdb provides this immuneACCESS table in a form limited to in-frame rearrangements. Some clones are lacking; in checked studies, under half of them reflect an unresolved V gene, and why the rest are absent is not known. Across this sample there are more than 95,000 clones, with 80% seen only once. Clones ranked in the top ten supply 6.9% of the sample. Sequencing was carried out using PBMCs. Receptors originate from a man younger than 45 in good health and CMV-seropositive.

The chain carries TRBV9 and TRBJ2-5, with TRBD1 identical over 8 bases. With the DNA end fitting TRBJ2-7 better, the J assignment may be wrong. Germline assignment: CDR1 SGDLS and CDR2 YYNGEE. This CDR3 has 14 amino acids. The DNA for the CDR3 is TGTGCCAGCAGCTTGGGGACAGGATGGTACGAGCAGTACTTC. Translated: CASSLGTGWYEQYF.

The chain employs TRBV7-2 and TRBJ2-5; D is uncertain. The V gene lost 0 bases and the J gene lost 2 bases, with 7 bases spanning the gap. Germline loops: CDR1 SGHTA, CDR2 FQGNSA. The CDR3 loop spans 14 amino acids. The CDR3 reads CASSLAYGQETQYF. CDR3 DNA: TGTGCCAGCAGCTTAGCGTACGGTCAAGAGACCCAGTACTTC. Combining the CDR3 with reference TRBV7-2 and TRBJ2-5 gives the whole variable domain GAGVSQSPSNKVTEKGKDVELRCDPISGHTALYWYRQSLGQGLEFLIYFQGNSAPDKSGLPSDRFSAERTGGSVSTLTIQRTQQEDSAVYLCASSLAYGQETQYFGPGTRLLVL.

The rearrangement links TRBV19 to TRBJ2-7, with D possibly being TRBD1 (6 bases). CDR1 and CDR2 from the germline V gene are LNHDA and SQIVND (reference sequence). Trimming pared 5 bases from V and 7 bases from J, leaving 27 bases between. The CDR3 has 17 residues. CDR3: CASSFAYRVGSYGEQYF. The CDR3 DNA reads TGTGCCAGTAGTTTCGCTTACAGGGTTGGGAGCTACGGGGAGCAGTACTTC.

This clone was observed a few times. The CDR3 sequence is CASSYRGGTSTDTQYF. The CDR3 DNA follows: TGTGCCAGCAGCTACAGGGGGGGGACGAGCACAGATACGCAGTATTTT. This chain uses TRBV5-6 with TRBJ2-3, with a tentative D call TRBD1 (8 bases). Trimming removed 3 bases at V and 0 bases at J, with 14 bases between. Germline V CDR1 and CDR2: SGHDT, YYEEEE. The CDR3 totals 16 residues.

The chain joins TRBV4-1 to TRBJ2-5; D remains ambiguous. Judging by the DNA end, TRBJ2-7 fits better; the J call may be wrong. Germline assignment: CDR1 MGHRA and CDR2 YSYEKL. This CDR3 spans 14 amino acids. The CDR3 here is CASSQTPSIYEQYF. In DNA form, the CDR3 reads TGCGCCAGCAGCCAAACCCCATCCATTTACGAGCAGTACTTC.

The chain uses TRBV5-4 and TRBJ2-2; perhaps TRBD2 as D (5 bases). Trimming pared 0 bases from V and 7 bases from J, leaving 16 bases between. Germline CDR1 reads SGHNT; CDR2 reads YYREEE (reference sequence). The CDR3 length is 16 residues. The CDR3 loop reads CASSLEGSENLGELFF. For the CDR3, the DNA is TGTGCCAGCAGCTTGGAGGGTAGCGAGAACCTCGGGGAGCTGTTTTTT.

The rearrangement links TRBV12-5 to TRBJ1-1; 8 nucleotides match TRBD1. This CDR3 has 15 residues. After removal of 0 bases from V and 6 bases from J, the junction contained 6 bases not matched to a gene. From germline, CDR1 is LGHNT and CDR2 FRNRAP. CDR3 protein: CASGLVRQGTAEAFF. The DNA for the CDR3 is TGTGCTAGTGGTTTGGTTCGACAGGGGACCGCTGAAGCTTTCTTT.

The chain couples TRBV6-1 to TRBJ1-3; D gene unclear. This CDR3 comprises 13 residues. Germline CDR1 reads MNHNS; CDR2 reads SASEGT. V lost 6 bases to trimming and J lost 0 bases, with 6 bases between them. The CDR3 nucleotides are TGTGCCAGCAGCCGGGTCTCTGGAAACACCATATATTTT. This encodes CASSRVSGNTIYF.

The rearrangement uses TRBV27 and TRBJ1-6; 9 nucleotides line up with TRBD1. CDR1 is MNHEY and CDR2 is SMNVEV in the germline V gene (reference sequence). V dropped 4 bases and J dropped 6; count of bases not matched to a gene: 13. The CDR3 is 18 residues long. CDR3 amino acids: CASSSTPAGQGPNSPLHF. The CDR3 bases are TGTGCCAGCAGTTCCACCCCGGCCGGACAGGGGCCTAATTCACCCCTCCACTTT.

The chain employs TRBV28 and TRBJ1-2; 7 bases match TRBD1. The CDR3 sequence is 15 residues long. V trimming: 4 bases; J trimming: 3 bases; junction bases outside the gene matches: 8. Germline assignment: CDR1 MDHEN and CDR2 SYDVKM. The CDR3 sequence is CASSSGTDHDYGYTF. In nucleotides, the CDR3 is TGTGCCAGCAGTTCCGGGACAGACCATGACTATGGCTACACCTTC.

The rearrangement links TRBV6-1 to TRBJ1-2; 7 bases are a match to TRBD1. Per the germline V gene, CDR1 is MNHNS and CDR2 is SASEGT. The junction had 8 bases not matched to a gene; V was cut back by 6 bases and J by 4 bases. This CDR3 is 14 amino acids long. CDR3 DNA sequence: TGTGCCAGCAGCCCAGAGGGGGCTAGCTATGGCTACACCTTC. This codes for CASSPEGASYGYTF.